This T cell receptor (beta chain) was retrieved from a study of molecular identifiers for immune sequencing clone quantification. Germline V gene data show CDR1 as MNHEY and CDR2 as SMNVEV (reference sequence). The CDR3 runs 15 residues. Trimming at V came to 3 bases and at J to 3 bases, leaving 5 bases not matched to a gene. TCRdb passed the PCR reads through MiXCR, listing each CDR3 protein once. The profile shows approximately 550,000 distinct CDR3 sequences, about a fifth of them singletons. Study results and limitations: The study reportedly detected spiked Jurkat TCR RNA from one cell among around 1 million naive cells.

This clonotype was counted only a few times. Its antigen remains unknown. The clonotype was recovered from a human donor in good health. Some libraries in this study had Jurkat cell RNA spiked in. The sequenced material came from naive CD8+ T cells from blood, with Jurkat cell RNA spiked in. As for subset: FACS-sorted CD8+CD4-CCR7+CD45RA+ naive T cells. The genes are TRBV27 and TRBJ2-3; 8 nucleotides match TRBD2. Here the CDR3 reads CASSFMASGTDTQYF. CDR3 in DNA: TGTGCCAGCAGTTTTATGGCTAGCGGGACAGATACGCAGTATTTT.